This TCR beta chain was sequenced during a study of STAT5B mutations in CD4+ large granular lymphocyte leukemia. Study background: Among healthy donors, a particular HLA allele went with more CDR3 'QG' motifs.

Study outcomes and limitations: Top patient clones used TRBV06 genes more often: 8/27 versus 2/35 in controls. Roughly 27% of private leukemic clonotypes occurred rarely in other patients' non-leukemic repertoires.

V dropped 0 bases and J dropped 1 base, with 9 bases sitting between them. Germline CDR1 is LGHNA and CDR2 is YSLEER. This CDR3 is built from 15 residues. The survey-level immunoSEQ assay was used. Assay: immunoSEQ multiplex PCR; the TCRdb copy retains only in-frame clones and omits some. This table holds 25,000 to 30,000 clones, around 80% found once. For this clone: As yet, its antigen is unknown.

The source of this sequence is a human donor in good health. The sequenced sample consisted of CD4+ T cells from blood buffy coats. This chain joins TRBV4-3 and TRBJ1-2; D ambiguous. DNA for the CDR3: TGCGCCAGCAGCCAAGAGGCGGAAATTAACTATGGCTACACCTTC. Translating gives CASSQEAEINYGYTF.